This T cell receptor (beta chain) was captured by sequencing in a study of early T cells in non-severe SARS-CoV-2 infection. About the study: With bulk RNA from unsorted whole blood as input, sequencing yielded unpaired chains. Overall study results and limits: Lookups in VDJdb leaned toward anti-spike CD8 responses and missed private and CD4 specificities.

Points on this clonotype: Its specificity is unknown.

Germline V gene lookup returns CDR1 DFQATT and CDR2 SNEGSKA (reference sequence). V lost 3 bases to trimming and J lost 5 bases, with 7 bases between them. This CDR3 has 11 amino acids. Each cDNA molecule carried a unique molecular identifier. TCRdb re-called the 5' RACE reads with MiXCR, one entry per CDR3 protein. The profile shows some 80,000 distinct CDR3 sequences, approximately 12% of them singletons. The sample here was whole blood, taken at baseline. The chain links TRBV20-1 to TRBJ1-1, with D uncertain. The clonotype was recovered from an adult who was a healthcare worker with PCR-confirmed SARS-CoV-2 infection or an uninfected control (not recorded which). The donor label of this sample is uncertain. This CDR3 is CSASRRTEAFF. The CDR3 nucleotides read TGCAGTGCTAGTCGAAGGACTGAAGCTTTCTTT.